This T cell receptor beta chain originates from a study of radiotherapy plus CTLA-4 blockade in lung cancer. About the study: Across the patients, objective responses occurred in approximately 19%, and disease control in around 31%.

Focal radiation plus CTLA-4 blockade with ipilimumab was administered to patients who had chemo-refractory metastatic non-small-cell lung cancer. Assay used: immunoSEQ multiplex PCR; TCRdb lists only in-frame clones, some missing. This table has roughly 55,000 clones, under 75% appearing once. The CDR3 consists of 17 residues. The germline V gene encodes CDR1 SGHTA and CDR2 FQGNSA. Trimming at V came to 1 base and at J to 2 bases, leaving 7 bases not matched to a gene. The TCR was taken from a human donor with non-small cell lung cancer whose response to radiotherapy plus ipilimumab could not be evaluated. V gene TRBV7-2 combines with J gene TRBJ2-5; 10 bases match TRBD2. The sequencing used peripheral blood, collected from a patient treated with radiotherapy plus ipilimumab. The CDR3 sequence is CASSLVSSGGSQETQYF. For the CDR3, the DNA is TGTGCCAGCAGCTTAGTATCTAGCGGGGGAAGTCAAGAGACCCAGTACTTC.